This TCR beta chain was retrieved from a study of Ad26.COV2.S vaccination and SARS-CoV-2 variants. The overall study: The trial was COV1001 and the donor's arm was Ad26.COV2.S. The authors gave Ad26.COV2.S intramuscularly, either once or twice 56 days apart.

The method was immunoSEQ multiplex PCR; TCRdb's version includes in-frame clones alone and lacks a portion of them. The sample records about 420,000 clones, more than 75% being singletons. The treatment denotes: approximately 18 received Ad26.COV2.S at low or high dose, single or two shots; several received placebo; per-sample allocation not given. After the first vaccine or placebo injection, samples were drawn on day 63. Wuhan-strain spike was delivered by a replication-incompetent Ad26 vector. Note on this clone: The antigen remains undetermined.

Study outcomes and limitations: Placebo recipients and vaccine recipients were similar in non-spike TCR breadth.

The CDR3 runs to 12 residues. V was clipped by 4 bases and J by 2 bases, with 7 bases between them. The germline CDR1 and CDR2 sequences are SQVTM and ANQGSEA. The specimen was peripheral blood, collected in a trial of Ad26.COV2.S vaccine versus placebo. The sequence was collected from a person between 18 and 65 years old who received the Ad26.COV2.S COVID-19 vaccine or a placebo. V is TRBV29-1 and J is TRBJ2-3; weak D call: TRBD1 (6 bases). In DNA form, the CDR3 reads TGCAGCGTTGGGACAGACACAGATACGCAGTATTTT. As protein: CSVGTDTDTQYF.